These 5 T cell receptor beta chains were all obtained from the same sample, sequenced in a study of identical twins. TCRdb reprocessed the 5' RACE reads via MiXCR and lists one record per CDR3 protein. The sample lists around 450,000 distinct CDR3 sequences; about 14% were seen once. In addition, the sample was reused for a study of yellow fever vaccine responses in identical twins.

Sequences were obtained from CD4+ T cells sorted from blood. The origin of the receptors is a woman in her late teens or twenties in good health.

The chain joins TRBV3-1 to TRBJ2-2; D is perhaps TRBD1 (6 bases). Per the germline V gene, CDR1 is LGHDT and CDR2 is YNNKEL (reference sequence). Trimming took 1 base from V and 2 from J, leaving 11 bases between them. The CDR3 is made up of 16 amino acids. The CDR3 region is CASSQVTGINTGELFF. DNA of the CDR3: TGTGCCAGCAGCCAAGTTACAGGGATCAACACCGGGGAGCTGTTTTTT. The full variable domain, with the rest looked up from reference TRBV3-1 and TRBJ2-2, is DTAVSQTPKYLVTQMGNDKSIKCEQNLGHDTMYWYKQDSKKFLKIMFSYNNKELIINETVPNRFSPKSPDKAHLNLHINSLELGDSAVYFCASSQVTGINTGELFFGEGSRLTVL.

The rearrangement uses TRBV29-1 and TRBJ2-7; 8 nucleotides align to TRBD2. This CDR3 spans 11 amino acids. Trimming took 6 bases from V and 5 from J; bases not matched to a gene: 3. From germline, CDR1 is SQVTM and CDR2 ANQGSEA. The CDR3 DNA sequence: TGCAGCGTAGGACTAGCAAACGAGCAGTACTTC. As protein: CSVGLANEQYF.

This clonotype occurred a few times. The chain carries TRBV12-3 or TRBV12-4 and TRBJ2-7; 9 bases agree with TRBD1. The CDR3 totals 15 residues. Losses at the gene ends were 6 bases for V and 6 bases for J; bases not matched to a gene: 12. The CDR3 DNA reads TGTGCCAGCAGCCCAACCGGGACAGGGCAGGCCGAGCAGTACTTC. This sequence encodes CASSPTGTGQAEQYF.

This clonotype showed up just a few times. The chain combines TRBV7-8 with TRBJ2-7; 8 bases are shared with TRBD2. Germline values: CDR1 SGHVS, CDR2 FQNEAQ. Unmatched junction bases numbered 10, after V lost 6 bases and J lost 0 bases. The CDR3 sequence is 16 residues long. The CDR3 spells CASSRGVSGASYEQYF. The DNA of the CDR3 is TGTGCCAGCAGTAGGGGGGTTAGCGGGGCCTCCTACGAGCAGTACTTC.

This clonotype was counted between two and nine times. The chain combines TRBV14 with TRBJ1-1; 7 positions match TRBD1. This CDR3 spans 14 amino acids. Germline-derived CDR1 and CDR2 are SGHDN and FVKESK. The V gene end was trimmed by 5 bases and the J gene end by 2 bases; junction bases not matched to a gene: 5. In DNA, the CDR3 is TGTGCCAGCAGCTCCTACAGGGGAAACACTGAAGCTTTCTTT. As protein: CASSSYRGNTEAFF.